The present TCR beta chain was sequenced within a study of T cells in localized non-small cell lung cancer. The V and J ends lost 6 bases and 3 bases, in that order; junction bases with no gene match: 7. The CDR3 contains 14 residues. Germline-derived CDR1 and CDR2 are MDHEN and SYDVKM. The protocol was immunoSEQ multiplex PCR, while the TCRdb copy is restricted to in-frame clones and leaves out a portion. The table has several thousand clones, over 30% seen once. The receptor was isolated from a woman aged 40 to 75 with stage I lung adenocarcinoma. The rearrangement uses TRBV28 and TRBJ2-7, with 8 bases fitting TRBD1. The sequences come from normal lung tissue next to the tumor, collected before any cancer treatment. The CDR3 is CASRTGTGDYEQYF. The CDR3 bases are TGTGCCAGCAGGACCGGGACAGGCGACTACGAGCAGTACTTC.